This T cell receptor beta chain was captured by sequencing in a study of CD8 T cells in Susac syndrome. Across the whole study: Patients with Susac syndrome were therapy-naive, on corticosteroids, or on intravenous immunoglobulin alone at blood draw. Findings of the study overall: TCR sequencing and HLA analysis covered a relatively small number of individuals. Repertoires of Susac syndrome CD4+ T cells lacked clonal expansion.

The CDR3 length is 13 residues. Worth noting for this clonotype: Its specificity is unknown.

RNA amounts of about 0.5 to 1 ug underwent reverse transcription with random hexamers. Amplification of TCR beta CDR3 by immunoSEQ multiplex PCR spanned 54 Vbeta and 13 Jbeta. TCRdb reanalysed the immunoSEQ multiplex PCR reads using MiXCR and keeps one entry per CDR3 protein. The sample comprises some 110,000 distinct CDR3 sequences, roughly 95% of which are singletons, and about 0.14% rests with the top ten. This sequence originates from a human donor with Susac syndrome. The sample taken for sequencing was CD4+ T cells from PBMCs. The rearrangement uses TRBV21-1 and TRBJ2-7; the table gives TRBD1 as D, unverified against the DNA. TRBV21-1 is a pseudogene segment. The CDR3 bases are TGTGCCAGCAGCAAAGATCAGGGATGCGAGCAGTACTTC. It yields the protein CASSKDQGCEQYF.